This T cell receptor (beta chain) was sequenced in a study of blood T cell repertoires in COVID-19. Study overall: Acute and convalescent COVID-19 specimens originated in the United States, Italy and Spain. T cells, B-cell-depleted T cells, or PBMCs provided the cDNA or gDNA that served as material.

TCRdb's table, derived via immunoSEQ multiplex PCR, lists solely in-frame clones and lacks some. The data hold over 200,000 clones, with 90% observed a single time. This CDR3 comprises 14 residues. From germline, CDR1 is MNHEY and CDR2 SVGAGI. V lost 5 bases and J lost 15, with 23 bases in between. This sequence was found in a man under 40 who had been exposed to COVID-19. Sequenced material: PBMCs or T cells enriched from blood (not recorded which). The chain combines TRBV6-5 with TRBJ2-4; perhaps TRBD1 as D (7 bases). The CDR3 reads CASSPHPRGDRRYF. The CDR3 DNA reads TGTGCCAGCAGTCCCCACCCCAGGGGGGACCGGAGGTACTTC.